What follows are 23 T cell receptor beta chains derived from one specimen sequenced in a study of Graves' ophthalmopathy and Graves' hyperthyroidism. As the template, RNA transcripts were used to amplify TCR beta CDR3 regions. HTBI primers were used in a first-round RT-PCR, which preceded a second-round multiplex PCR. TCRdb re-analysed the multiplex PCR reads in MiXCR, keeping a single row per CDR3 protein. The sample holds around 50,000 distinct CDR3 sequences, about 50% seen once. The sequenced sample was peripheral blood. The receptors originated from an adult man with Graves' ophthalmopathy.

The CDR3 loop reads CSVLTSGRGVQYF. As DNA, the CDR3 is TGCAGCGTATTGACTAGCGGGAGAGGGGTGCAGTACTTC. The rearrangement links TRBV29-1 to TRBJ2-7; 12 positions match TRBD2. Germline CDR1 SQVTM, CDR2 ANQGSEA. This CDR3 comprises 13 residues. J was trimmed by 9 bases and V by 6 bases; bases with no gene match: 9.

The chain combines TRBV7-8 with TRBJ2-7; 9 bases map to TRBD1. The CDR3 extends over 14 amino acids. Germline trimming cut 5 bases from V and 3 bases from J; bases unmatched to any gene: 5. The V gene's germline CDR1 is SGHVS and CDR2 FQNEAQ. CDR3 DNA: TGTGCCAGCAGCGCCCGGGACAGGGTCTACGAGCAGTACTTC. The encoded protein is CASSARDRVYEQYF.

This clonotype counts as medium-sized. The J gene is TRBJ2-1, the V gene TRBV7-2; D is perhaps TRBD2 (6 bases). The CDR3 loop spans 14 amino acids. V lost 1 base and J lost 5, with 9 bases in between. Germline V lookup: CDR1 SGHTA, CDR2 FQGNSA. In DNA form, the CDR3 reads TGTGCCAGCAGCTTAGGGCTAGCGCACAATGAGCAGTTCTTC. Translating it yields CASSLGLAHNEQFF. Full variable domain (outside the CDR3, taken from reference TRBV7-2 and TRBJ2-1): GAGVSQSPSNKVTEKGKDVELRCDPISGHTALYWYRQSLGQGLEFLIYFQGNSAPDKSGLPSDRFSAERTGGSVSTLTIQRTQQEDSAVYLCASSLGLAHNEQFFGPGTRLTVL.

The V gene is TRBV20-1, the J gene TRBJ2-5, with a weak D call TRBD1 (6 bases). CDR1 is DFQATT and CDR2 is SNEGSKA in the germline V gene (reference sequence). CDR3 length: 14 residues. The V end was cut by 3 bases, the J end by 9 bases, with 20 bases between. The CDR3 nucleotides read TGCAGTGCTAGGGGGGCCAGGGAAGGGCAGCCCCAGTACTTC. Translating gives CSARGAREGQPQYF.

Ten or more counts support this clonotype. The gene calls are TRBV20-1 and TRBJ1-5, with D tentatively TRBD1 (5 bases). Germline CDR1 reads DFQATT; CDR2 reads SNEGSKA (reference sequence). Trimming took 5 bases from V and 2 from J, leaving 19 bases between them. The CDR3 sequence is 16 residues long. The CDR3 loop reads CSAPNTGTTGNQPQHF. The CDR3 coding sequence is TGCAGTGCTCCTAATACCGGGACCACAGGCAATCAGCCCCAGCATTTT.

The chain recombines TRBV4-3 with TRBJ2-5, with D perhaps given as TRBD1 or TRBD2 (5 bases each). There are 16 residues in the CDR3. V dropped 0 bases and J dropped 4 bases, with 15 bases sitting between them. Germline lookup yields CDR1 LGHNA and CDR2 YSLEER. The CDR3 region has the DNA TGCGCCAGCAGCCAAGAGTGGGGGTGGTGGCGAGAGACCCAGTACTTC. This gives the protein CASSQEWGWWRETQYF.

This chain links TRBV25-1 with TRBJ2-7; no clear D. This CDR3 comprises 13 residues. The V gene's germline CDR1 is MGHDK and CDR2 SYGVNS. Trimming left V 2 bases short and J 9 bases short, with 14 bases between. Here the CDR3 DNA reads TGTGCCAGCAGTGAAGAGTGGAAAACCGGGCAGTACTTC. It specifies CASSEEWKTGQYF.

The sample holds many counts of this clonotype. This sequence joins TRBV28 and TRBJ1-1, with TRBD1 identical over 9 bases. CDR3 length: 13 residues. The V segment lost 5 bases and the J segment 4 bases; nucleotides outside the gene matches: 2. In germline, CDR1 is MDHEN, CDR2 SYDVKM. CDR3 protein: CASSAGQGTEAFF. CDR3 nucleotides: TGTGCCAGCAGTGCGGGACAGGGCACTGAAGCTTTCTTT.

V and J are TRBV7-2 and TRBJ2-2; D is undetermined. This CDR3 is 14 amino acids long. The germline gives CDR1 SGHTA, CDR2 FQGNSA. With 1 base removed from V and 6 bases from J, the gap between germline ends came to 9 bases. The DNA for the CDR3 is TGTGCCAGCAGCTTAGAGTATCGCTCCGGGGAGCTGTTTTTT. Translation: CASSLEYRSGELFF. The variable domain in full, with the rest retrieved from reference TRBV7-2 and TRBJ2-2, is GAGVSQSPSNKVTEKGKDVELRCDPISGHTALYWYRQSLGQGLEFLIYFQGNSAPDKSGLPSDRFSAERTGGSVSTLTIQRTQQEDSAVYLCASSLEYRSGELFFGEGSRLTVL.

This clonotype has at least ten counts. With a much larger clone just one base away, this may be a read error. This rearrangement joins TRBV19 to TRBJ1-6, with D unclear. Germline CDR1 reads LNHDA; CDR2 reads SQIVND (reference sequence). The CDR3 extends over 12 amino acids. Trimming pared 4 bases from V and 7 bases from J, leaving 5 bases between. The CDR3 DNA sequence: TGTGCCAGTAGTACGTGGAATTCACCCCTCCACTTT. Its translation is CASSTWNSPLHF.

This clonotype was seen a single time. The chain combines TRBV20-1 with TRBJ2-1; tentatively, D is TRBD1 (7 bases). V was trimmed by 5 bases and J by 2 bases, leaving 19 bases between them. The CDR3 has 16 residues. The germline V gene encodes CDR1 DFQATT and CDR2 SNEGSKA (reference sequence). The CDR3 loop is CSAGGVGDRAYNEQFF. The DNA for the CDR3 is TGCAGTGCTGGAGGGGTGGGGGACAGAGCCTACAATGAGCAGTTCTTC.

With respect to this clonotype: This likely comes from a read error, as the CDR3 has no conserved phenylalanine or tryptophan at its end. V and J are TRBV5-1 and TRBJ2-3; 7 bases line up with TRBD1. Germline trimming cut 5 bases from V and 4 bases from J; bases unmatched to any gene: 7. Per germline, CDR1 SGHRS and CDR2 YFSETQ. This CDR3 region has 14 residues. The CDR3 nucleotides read TGCGCCAGCAGGAGACAGGGTGAGGCAGATACGCAGTATTAT. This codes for CASRRQGEADTQYY.

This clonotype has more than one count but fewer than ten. CDR3 residues: CSALDRGHGYTF. The CDR3 DNA sequence: TGCAGTGCTCTCGACAGGGGGCATGGCTACACCTTC. The chain couples TRBV20-1 to TRBJ1-2, with 10 bases lining up with TRBD1. V lost 5 bases, J lost 6 bases, and 3 bases stayed unmatched. In germline, CDR1 is DFQATT, CDR2 SNEGSKA (reference sequence). The CDR3 sequence is 12 residues long.

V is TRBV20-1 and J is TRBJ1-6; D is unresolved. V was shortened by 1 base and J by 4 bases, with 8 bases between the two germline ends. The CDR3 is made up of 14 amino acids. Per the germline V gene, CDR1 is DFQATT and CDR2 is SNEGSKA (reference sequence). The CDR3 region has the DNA TGCAGTGCTAGAGGCAACTCTTATAATTCACCCCTCCACTTT. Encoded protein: CSARGNSYNSPLHF.

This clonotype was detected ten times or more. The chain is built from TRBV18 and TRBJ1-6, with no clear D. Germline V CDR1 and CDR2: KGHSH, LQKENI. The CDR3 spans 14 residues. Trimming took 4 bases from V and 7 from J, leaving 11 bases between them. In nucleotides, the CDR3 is TGTGCCAGCTCACACCGGGATCCAAATTCACCCCTCCACTTT. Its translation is CASSHRDPNSPLHF. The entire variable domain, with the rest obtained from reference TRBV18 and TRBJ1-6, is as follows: NAGVMQNPRHLVRRRGQEARLRCSPMKGHSHVYWYRQLPEEGLKFMVYLQKENIIDESGMPKERFSAEFPKEGPSILRIQQVVRGDSAAYFCASSHRDPNSPLHFGNGTRLTVT.

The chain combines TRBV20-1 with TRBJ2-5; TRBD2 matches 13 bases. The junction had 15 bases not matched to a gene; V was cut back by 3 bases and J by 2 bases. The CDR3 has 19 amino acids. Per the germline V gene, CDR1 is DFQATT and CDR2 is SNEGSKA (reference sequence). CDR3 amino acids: CSASPTGEGLAGVQETQYF. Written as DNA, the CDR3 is TGCAGTGCTAGCCCGACAGGGGAAGGACTAGCGGGAGTACAAGAGACCCAGTACTTC.

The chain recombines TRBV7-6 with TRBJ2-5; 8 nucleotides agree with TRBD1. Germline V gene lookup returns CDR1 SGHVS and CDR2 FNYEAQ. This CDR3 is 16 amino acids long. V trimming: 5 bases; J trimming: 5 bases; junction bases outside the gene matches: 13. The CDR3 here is CASSQTGDFVGETQYF. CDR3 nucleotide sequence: TGTGCCAGCAGCCAGACAGGGGATTTCGTGGGGGAGACCCAGTACTTC.

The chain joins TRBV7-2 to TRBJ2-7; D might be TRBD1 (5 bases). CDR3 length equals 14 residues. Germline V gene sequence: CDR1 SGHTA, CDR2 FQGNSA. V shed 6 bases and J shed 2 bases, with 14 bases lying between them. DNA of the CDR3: TGTGCCAGCAGATCACCAAGGGGTACCTACGAGCAGTACTTC. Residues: CASRSPRGTYEQYF.

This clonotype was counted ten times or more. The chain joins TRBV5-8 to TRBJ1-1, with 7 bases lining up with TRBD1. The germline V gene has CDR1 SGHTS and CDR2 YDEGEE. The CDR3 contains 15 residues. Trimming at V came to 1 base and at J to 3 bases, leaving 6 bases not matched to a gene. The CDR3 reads CASSLNEGAYTEAFF. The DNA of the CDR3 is TGTGCCAGCAGCTTGAACGAGGGGGCGTACACTGAAGCTTTCTTT.

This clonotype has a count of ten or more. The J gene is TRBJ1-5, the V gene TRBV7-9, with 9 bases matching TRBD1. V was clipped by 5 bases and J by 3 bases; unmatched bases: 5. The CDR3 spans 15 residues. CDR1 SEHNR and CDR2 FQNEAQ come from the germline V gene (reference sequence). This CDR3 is CASSEGQGNNQPQHF. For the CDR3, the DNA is TGTGCCAGCAGCGAGGGACAGGGCAACAATCAGCCCCAGCATTTT.

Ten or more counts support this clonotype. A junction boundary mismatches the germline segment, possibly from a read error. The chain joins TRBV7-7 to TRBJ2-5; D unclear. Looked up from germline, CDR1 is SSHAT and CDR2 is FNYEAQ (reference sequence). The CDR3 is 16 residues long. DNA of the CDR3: TGTGCTAGCAGCTTAGCAAGGCTTGAAGAGCAAGAGACCCAGTACTTC. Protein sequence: CASSLARLEEQETQYF. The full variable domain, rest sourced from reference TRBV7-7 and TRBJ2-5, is GAGVSQSPRYKVTKRGQDVTLRCDPISSHATLYWYQQALGQGPEFLTYFNYEAQPDKSGLPSDRFSAERPEGSISTLTIQRTEQRDSAMYRCASSLARLEEQETQYFGPGTRLLVL.

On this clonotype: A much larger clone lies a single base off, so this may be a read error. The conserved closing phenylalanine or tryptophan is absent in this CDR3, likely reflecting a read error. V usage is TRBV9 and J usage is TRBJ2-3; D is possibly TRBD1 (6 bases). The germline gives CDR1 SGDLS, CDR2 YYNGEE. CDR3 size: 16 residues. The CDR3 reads CTSSVEPGVASDTQYL. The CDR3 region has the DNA TGTACCAGCAGCGTAGAACCAGGGGTGGCTTCAGATACGCAGTATCTT.

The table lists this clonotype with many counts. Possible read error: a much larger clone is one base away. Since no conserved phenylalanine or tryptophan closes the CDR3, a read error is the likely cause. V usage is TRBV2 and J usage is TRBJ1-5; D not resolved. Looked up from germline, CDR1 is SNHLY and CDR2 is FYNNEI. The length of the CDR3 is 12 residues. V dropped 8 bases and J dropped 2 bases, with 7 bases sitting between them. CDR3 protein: CASVEGNQPQHS. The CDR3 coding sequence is TGTGCCAGCGTGGAGGGCAATCAGCCCCAGCATTCT.